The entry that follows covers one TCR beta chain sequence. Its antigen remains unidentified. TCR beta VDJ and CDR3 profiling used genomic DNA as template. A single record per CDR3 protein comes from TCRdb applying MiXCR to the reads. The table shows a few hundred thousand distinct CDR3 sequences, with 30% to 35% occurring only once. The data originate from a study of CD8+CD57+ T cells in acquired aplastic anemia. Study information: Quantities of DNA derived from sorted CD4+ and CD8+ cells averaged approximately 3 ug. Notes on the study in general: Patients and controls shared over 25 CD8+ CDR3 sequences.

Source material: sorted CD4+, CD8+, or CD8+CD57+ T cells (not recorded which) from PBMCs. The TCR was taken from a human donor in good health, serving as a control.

This CDR3 is CASSTGTWTGGYGYTF. Here the CDR3 DNA reads TGTGCCAGCAGTACGGGGACTTGGACAGGGGGCTATGGCTACACCTTC. This chain joins TRBV12-3 or TRBV12-4 and TRBJ1-2, with 10 nucleotides matching TRBD1. This CDR3 contains 16 residues. V shed 5 bases and J 4 bases; nucleotides not matched to a gene: 10.